One sample yielded the 14 T cell receptor beta chains listed below, sequenced in a study of cytomegalovirus exposure and HLA in healthy donors. Both 60 Vbeta primers and 13 Jbeta primers went into the PCR. The assay was immunoSEQ multiplex PCR, and TCRdb's table has in-frame clones only and misses some. The table has some 160,000 clones, 78% seen once. Sequences were obtained from PBMCs. The origin of the receptors is a woman between 40 and 50 years old in good health and CMV-seropositive.

In this sample, this clone turned up once. The chain combines TRBV15 with TRBJ2-1; 8 bases match TRBD2. Trimming removed 5 bases from V and 4 bases from J; junction bases left unmatched: 13. Germline CDR1 and CDR2: LNHNV and YYDKDF (reference sequence). The CDR3 has 17 amino acids. The CDR3 nucleotides are TGTGCCACCAGCTCCCCACCCAGGCTAGCGGGTTACAATGAGCAGTTCTTC. It yields the protein CATSSPPRLAGYNEQFF.

The genes are TRBV7-3 and TRBJ1-1; D perhaps matches TRBD1 (5 bases). The CDR3 is 13 residues long. Germline values: CDR1 SGHTA, CDR2 FQGTGA. Trimming took 6 bases from V and 5 from J, leaving 13 bases between them. Here the CDR3 reads CASRAGGVTEAFF. The CDR3 DNA is TGTGCCAGCAGGGCCGGGGGGGTTACTGAAGCTTTCTTT.

The sample holds one count of this clone. V and J are TRBV5-4 and TRBJ1-6; TRBD1 is a possible D gene (6 bases). Per the germline V gene, CDR1 is SGHNT and CDR2 is YYREEE (reference sequence). V was trimmed by 4 bases and J by 7 bases, leaving 15 bases between them. This CDR3 has 15 amino acids. CDR3 sequence reads: CASSPMDSQNSPLHF. In nucleotides, the CDR3 is TGTGCCAGCAGCCCCATGGACAGTCAAAATTCACCCCTCCACTTT.

V and J are TRBV2 and TRBJ1-4; TRBD1 matches 7 bases. The V segment lost 4 bases and the J segment 5 bases; nucleotides outside the gene matches: 4. Germline V lookup: CDR1 SNHLY, CDR2 FYNNEI. The CDR3 sequence is 14 residues long. The CDR3 DNA reads TGTGCCAGCAGTGTTGACAGGGTAAATGAAAAACTGTTTTTT. Amino acids: CASSVDRVNEKLFF.

The chain joins TRBV14 to TRBJ2-3; D remains unclear. The CDR3 is made up of 16 amino acids. Germline V gene lookup returns CDR1 SGHDN and CDR2 FVKESK. Trimming pared 0 bases from V and 2 bases from J, leaving 12 bases between. The CDR3 DNA is TGTGCCAGCAGCCAAGATCGAGGCAGAAACACAGATACGCAGTATTTT. It specifies CASSQDRGRNTDTQYF.

V and J are TRBV9 and TRBJ2-3, with D tentatively TRBD2 (6 bases). Germline CDR1 and CDR2: SGDLS and YYNGEE. There are 16 residues in the CDR3. V was trimmed by 4 bases and J by 0 bases, leaving 15 bases between them. The CDR3 bases are TGTGCCAGCAGCAAAATAGCGGTAACTAGCACAGATACGCAGTATTTT. It yields the protein CASSKIAVTSTDTQYF.

V is TRBV19 and J is TRBJ1-5, with TRBD1 matching 8 bases. Per germline, CDR1 LNHDA and CDR2 SQIVND (reference sequence). The junction had 11 bases not matched to a gene; V was cut back by 7 bases and J by 6 bases. The CDR3 extends over 15 amino acids. CDR3 coding DNA: TGTGCCAGTAACGGCTGGACAGGGATAATTCAGCCCCAGCATTTT. This codes for CASNGWTGIIQPQHF.

The rearrangement links TRBV6-5 to TRBJ2-3; TRBD2 matches 8 bases. The CDR3 is 16 residues long. After removal of 4 bases from V and 4 bases from J, the junction contained 10 bases not matched to a gene. Germline loops: CDR1 MNHEY, CDR2 SVGAGI. CDR3 residues: CASSFALAGSPDTQYF. The CDR3 nucleotides read TGTGCCAGCAGTTTTGCCCTAGCGGGCAGTCCAGATACGCAGTATTTT.

This clone was observed a single time. V usage is TRBV19 and J usage is TRBJ1-5; TRBD1 matches 9 bases. CDR1 and CDR2 from the germline V gene are LNHDA and SQIVND (reference sequence). With 6 bases clipped from V and 3 bases from J, the junction kept 6 bases outside the gene matches. The CDR3 consists of 15 residues. The CDR3 sequence: CASRQGAGYNQPQHF. CDR3 nucleotides: TGTGCCAGTAGACAGGGGGCCGGTTACAATCAGCCCCAGCATTTT.

The CDR3 DNA reads TGCGCCAGCACAGGGGGTCTCAAGGAGACCCAGTACTTC. Protein product: CASTGGLKETQYF. The genes are TRBV5-1 and TRBJ2-5, with 7 bases aligning to TRBD1. Germline V gives CDR1 SGHRS, CDR2 YFSETQ. V dropped 6 bases and J dropped 5; count of bases not matched to a gene: 7. This CDR3 has 13 amino acids.

In its sample, this clone was seen a few times. The chain combines TRBV19 with TRBJ1-2, with TRBD1 matching 12 bases. Trimming cost V 2 bases and J 5 bases; bases outside gene matches: 3. CDR1 is LNHDA and CDR2 is SQIVND in the germline V gene (reference sequence). The CDR3 spans 15 residues. The CDR3, as DNA: TGTGCCAGTAGTATACGGGGACAGGGGGCTTATGGCTACACCTTC. This codes for CASSIRGQGAYGYTF. Full variable domain (remainder filled in from reference TRBV19 and TRBJ1-2): DGGITQSPKYLFRKEGQNVTLSCEQNLNHDAMYWYRQDPGQGLRLIYYSQIVNDFQKGDIAEGYSVSREKKESFPLTVTSAQKNPTAFYLCASSIRGQGAYGYTFGSGTRLTVV.

Many counts were recorded for this clone. The chain links TRBV7-9 to TRBJ1-1, with 7 bases identical to TRBD1. Per the germline V gene, CDR1 is SEHNR and CDR2 is FQNEAQ (reference sequence). J lost 8 bases, V lost 5 bases, and 8 bases had no gene match. The CDR3 is 13 amino acids. The CDR3 here is CASSTWTGEEAFF. As DNA, the CDR3 is TGTGCCAGCAGCACATGGACAGGCGAAGAAGCTTTCTTT.

A note on this clone: Its ends do not fully match the called genes, so a read error is possible. This chain joins TRBV7-9 and TRBJ1-2; D is possibly TRBD1 (6 bases). Looked up from germline, CDR1 is SEHNR and CDR2 is FQNEAQ (reference sequence). The CDR3 covers 11 residues. The CDR3 is CSSSSGVLHTF. CDR3 nucleotide sequence: TGTTCCAGCAGCTCAGGGGTCTTACACACCTTC.

The chain couples TRBV7-3 to TRBJ1-1; 8 bases map to TRBD1. CDR3 length: 13 residues. Trimming at V came to 5 bases and at J to 6 bases, leaving 5 bases not matched to a gene. From germline, CDR1 is SGHTA and CDR2 FQGTGA. The CDR3 sequence: CASSPQGAAEAFF. CDR3 bases: TGTGCCAGCAGCCCTCAGGGGGCTGCTGAAGCTTTCTTT.